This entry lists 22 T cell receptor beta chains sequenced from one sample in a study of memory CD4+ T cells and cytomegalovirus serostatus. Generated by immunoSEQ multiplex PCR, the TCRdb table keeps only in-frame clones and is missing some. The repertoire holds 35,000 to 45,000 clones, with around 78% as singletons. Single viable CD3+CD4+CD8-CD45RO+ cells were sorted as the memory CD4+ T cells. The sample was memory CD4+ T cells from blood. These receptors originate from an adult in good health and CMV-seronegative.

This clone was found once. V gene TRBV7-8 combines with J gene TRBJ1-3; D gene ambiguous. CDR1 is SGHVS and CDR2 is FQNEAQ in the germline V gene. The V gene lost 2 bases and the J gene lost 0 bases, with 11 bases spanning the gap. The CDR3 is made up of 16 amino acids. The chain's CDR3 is CASSLRYTDSGNTIYF. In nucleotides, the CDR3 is TGTGCCAGCAGCTTACGGTACACAGACTCTGGAAACACCATATATTTT. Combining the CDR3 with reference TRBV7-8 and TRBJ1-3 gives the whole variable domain GAGVSQSPRYKVAKRGQDVALRCDPISGHVSLFWYQQALGQGPEFLTYFQNEAQLDKSGLPSDRFFAERPEGSVSTLKIQRTQQEDSAVYLCASSLRYTDSGNTIYFGEGSWLTVV.

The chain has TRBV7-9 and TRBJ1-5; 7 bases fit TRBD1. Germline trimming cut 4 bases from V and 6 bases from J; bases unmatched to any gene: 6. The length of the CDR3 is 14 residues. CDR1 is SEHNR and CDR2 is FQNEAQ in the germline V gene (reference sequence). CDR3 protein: CASSSQGKGQPQHF. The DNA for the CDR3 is TGTGCCAGCAGCTCACAGGGGAAGGGTCAGCCCCAGCATTTT.

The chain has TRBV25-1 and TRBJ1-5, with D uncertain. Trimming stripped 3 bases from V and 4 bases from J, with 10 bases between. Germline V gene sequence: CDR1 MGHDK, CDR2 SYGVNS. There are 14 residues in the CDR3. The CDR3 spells CASSDRRMNQPQHF. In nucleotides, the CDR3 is TGTGCCAGCAGTGATAGACGTATGAATCAGCCCCAGCATTTT.

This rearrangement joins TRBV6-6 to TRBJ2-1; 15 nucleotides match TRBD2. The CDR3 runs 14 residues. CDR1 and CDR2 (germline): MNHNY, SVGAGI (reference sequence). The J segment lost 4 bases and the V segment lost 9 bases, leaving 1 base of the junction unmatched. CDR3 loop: CASGTSGGYNEQFF. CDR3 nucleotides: TGTGCCAGTGGGACTAGCGGGGGGTACAATGAGCAGTTCTTC.

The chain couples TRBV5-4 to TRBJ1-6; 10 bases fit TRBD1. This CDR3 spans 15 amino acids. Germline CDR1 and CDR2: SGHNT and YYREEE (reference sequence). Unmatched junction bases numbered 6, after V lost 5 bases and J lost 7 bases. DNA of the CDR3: TGTGCCAGCAGGCCCGGGACAGGGGCCAATTCACCCCTCCACTTT. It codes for CASRPGTGANSPLHF.

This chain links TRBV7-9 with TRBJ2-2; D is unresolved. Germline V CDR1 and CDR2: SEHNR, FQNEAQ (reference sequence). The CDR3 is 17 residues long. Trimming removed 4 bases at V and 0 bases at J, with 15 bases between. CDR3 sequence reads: CASSYTLTATNTGELFF. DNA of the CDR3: TGTGCCAGCAGCTATACTCTTACGGCTACGAACACCGGGGAGCTGTTTTTT.

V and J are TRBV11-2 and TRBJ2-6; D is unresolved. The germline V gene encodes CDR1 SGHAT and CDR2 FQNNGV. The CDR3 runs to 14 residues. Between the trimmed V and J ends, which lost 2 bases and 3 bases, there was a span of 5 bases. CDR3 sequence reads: CASSLIVGANVLTF. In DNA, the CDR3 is TGTGCCAGCAGCTTAATAGTTGGGGCCAACGTCCTGACTTTC.

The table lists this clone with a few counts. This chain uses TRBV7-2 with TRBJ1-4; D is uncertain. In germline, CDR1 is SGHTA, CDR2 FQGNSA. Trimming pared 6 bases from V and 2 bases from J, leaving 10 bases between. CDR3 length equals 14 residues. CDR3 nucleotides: TGTGCCAGCAGGAGAGTGTGGACTAATGAAAAACTGTTTTTT. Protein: CASRRVWTNEKLFF.

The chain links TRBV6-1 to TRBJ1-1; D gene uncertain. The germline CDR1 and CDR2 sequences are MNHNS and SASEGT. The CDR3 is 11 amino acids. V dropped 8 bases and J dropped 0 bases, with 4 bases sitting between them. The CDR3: CASGLNTEAFF. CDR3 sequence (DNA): TGTGCCAGCGGACTGAACACTGAAGCTTTCTTT.

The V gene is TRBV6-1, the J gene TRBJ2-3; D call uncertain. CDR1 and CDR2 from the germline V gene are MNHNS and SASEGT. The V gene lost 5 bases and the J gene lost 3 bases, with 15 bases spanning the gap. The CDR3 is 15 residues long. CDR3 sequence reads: CASSTFRAGTDTQYF. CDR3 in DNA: TGTGCCAGCAGTACCTTTAGGGCCGGAACAGATACGCAGTATTTT.

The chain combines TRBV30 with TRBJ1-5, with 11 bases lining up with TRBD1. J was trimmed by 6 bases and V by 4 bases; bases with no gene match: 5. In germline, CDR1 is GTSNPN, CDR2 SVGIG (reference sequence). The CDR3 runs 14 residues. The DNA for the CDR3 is TGTGCCTGGAAAGGACAGGGGGCCGGTCAGCCCCAGCATTTT. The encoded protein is CAWKGQGAGQPQHF.

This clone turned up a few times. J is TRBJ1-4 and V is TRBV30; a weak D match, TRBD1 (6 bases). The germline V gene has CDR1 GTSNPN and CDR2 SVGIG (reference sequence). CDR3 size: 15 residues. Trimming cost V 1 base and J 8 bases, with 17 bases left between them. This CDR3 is CAWSALAGVNEKLFF. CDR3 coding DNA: TGTGCCTGGAGTGCCCTGGCAGGGGTTAACGAAAAACTGTTTTTT.

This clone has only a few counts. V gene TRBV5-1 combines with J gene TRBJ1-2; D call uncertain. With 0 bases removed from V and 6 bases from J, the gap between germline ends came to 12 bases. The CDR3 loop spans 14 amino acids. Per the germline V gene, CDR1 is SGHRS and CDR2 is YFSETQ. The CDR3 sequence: CASSLAETRDGYTF. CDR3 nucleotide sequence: TGCGCCAGCAGCTTGGCCGAGACTCGGGATGGCTACACCTTC.

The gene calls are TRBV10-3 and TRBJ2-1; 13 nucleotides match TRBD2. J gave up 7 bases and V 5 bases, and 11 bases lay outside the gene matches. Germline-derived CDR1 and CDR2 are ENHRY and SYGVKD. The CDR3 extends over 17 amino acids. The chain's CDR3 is CAISPRTSGGLKNEQFF. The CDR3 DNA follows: TGTGCCATCAGTCCCCGGACTAGCGGGGGCCTAAAGAATGAGCAGTTCTTC.

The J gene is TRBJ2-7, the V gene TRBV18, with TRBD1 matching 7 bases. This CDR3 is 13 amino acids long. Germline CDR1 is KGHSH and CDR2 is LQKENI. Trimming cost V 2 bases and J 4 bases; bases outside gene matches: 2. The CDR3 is CASSPAQGYEQYF. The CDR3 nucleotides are TGTGCCAGCTCACCAGCACAGGGGTACGAGCAGTACTTC. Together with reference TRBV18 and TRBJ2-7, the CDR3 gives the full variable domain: NAGVMQNPRHLVRRRGQEARLRCSPMKGHSHVYWYRQLPEEGLKFMVYLQKENIIDESGMPKERFSAEFPKEGPSILRIQQVVRGDSAAYFCASSPAQGYEQYFGPGTRLTVT.

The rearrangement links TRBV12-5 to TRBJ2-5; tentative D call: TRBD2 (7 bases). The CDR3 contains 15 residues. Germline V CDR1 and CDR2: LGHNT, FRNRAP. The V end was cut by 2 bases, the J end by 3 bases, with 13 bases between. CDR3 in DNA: TGTGCTAGTGGTTTGACAGGGAGGGTAGAAGAGACCCAGTACTTC. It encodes CASGLTGRVEETQYF.

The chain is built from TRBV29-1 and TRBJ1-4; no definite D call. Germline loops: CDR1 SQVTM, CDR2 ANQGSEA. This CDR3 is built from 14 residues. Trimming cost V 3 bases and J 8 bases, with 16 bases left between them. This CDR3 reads CSVETSPGKEKLFF. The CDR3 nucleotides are TGCAGCGTTGAGACCTCGCCGGGCAAGGAAAAACTGTTTTTT.

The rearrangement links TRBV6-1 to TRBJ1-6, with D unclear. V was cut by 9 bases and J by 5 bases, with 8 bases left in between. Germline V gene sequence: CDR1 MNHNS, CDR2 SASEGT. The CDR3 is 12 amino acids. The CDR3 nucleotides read TGTGCCAGTACACCGGATAATTCACCCCTCCACTTT. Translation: CASTPDNSPLHF.

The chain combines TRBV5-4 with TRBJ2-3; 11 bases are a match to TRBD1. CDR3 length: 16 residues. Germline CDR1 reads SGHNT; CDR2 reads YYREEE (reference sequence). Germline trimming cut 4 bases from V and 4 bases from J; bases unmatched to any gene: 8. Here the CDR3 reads CASSSGTGGRADTQYF. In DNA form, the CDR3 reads TGTGCCAGCAGCAGCGGGACAGGGGGACGGGCAGATACGCAGTATTTT.

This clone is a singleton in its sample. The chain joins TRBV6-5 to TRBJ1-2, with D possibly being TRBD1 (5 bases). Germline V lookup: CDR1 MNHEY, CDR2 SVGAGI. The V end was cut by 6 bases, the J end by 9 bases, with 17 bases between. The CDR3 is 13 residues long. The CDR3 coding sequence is TGTGCCAGCAGCCCGAGGAATGGGGCGTGCTACACCTTC. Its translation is CASSPRNGACYTF.

The CDR3 loop is CASSPVRGGTEAFF. CDR3 bases: TGTGCCAGCTCACCAGTCAGGGGGGGCACTGAAGCTTTCTTT. The chain has TRBV18 and TRBJ1-1; TRBD1 matches at 7 bases. This CDR3 contains 14 residues. V lost 2 bases, J lost 4 bases, and 4 bases stayed unmatched. Germline V lookup: CDR1 KGHSH, CDR2 LQKENI.

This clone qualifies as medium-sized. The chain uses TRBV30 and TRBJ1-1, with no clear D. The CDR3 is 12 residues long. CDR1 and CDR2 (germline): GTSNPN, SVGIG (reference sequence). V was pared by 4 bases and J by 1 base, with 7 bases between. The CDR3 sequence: CAWTTANTEAFF. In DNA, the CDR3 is TGTGCCTGGACGACGGCGAACACTGAAGCTTTCTTT.